Sequencing of this T cell receptor beta chain was carried out in a study of cytomegalovirus exposure and HLA in healthy donors. Amplification used 60 Vbeta primers and 13 Jbeta primers. Measured with immunoSEQ multiplex PCR; TCRdb has only the in-frame clones, and not every one. Of approximately 98,000 clones in the sample, around two thirds were seen once. Whole-study findings and limits: Three of the chains that were CMV-associated were confirmed in vitro to be specific for CMV antigens. Later on, analysis showed that most CMV-associated TCR beta chains appeared to be HLA-restricted. In terms of immune exposure information, only CMV serostatus was available. The analysis excluded some indistinguishable V segments, including TRBV6-2 and TRBV6-3.

Regarding this clone: Its specificity is unknown.

Germline CDR1 reads SGHNT; CDR2 reads YENEEA. CDR3 size: 12 residues. V trimming: 5 bases; J trimming: 5 bases; junction bases outside the gene matches: 0. Sequenced sample: PBMCs. The origin of this receptor is a male donor in good health and CMV-seronegative. The chain combines TRBV11-3 with TRBJ2-5; 9 bases are shared with TRBD1. The CDR3 is CASSDRGETQYF. As DNA, the CDR3 is TGTGCCAGCAGCGACAGGGGGGAGACCCAGTACTTC.